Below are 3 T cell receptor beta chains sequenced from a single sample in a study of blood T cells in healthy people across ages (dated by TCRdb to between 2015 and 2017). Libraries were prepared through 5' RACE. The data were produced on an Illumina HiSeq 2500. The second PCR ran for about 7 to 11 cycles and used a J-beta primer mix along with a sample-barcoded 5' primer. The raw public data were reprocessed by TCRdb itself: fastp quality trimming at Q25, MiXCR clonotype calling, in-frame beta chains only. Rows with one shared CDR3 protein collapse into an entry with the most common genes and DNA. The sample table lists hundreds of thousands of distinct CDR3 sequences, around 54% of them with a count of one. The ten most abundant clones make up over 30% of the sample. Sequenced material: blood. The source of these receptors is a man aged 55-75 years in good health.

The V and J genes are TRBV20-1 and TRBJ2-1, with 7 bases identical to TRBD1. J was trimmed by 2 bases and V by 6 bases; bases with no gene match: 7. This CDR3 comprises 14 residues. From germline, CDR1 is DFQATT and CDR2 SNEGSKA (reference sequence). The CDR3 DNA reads TGCAGTGCGCCCGACAGGGTCCCCTACAATGAGCAGTTCTTC. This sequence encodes CSAPDRVPYNEQFF.

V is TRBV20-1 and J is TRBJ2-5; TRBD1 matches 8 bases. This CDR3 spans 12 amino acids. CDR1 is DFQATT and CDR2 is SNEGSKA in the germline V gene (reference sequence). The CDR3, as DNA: TGCGAGGGGCAGGGGGCATCAAATGAGCAGTACTTC. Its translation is CEGQGASNEQYF.

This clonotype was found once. CDR3 DNA sequence: TGTGCCACCAGCAGAGATATCGCCGGGGTCAATGAGCAGTTCTTC. Amino acids: CATSRDIAGVNEQFF. This chain links TRBV15 with TRBJ2-1, with a weak D call TRBD2 (5 bases). The CDR3 covers 15 residues. V shed 0 bases and J shed 6 bases, with 12 bases lying between them. The germline V gene encodes CDR1 LNHNV and CDR2 YYDKDF (reference sequence).